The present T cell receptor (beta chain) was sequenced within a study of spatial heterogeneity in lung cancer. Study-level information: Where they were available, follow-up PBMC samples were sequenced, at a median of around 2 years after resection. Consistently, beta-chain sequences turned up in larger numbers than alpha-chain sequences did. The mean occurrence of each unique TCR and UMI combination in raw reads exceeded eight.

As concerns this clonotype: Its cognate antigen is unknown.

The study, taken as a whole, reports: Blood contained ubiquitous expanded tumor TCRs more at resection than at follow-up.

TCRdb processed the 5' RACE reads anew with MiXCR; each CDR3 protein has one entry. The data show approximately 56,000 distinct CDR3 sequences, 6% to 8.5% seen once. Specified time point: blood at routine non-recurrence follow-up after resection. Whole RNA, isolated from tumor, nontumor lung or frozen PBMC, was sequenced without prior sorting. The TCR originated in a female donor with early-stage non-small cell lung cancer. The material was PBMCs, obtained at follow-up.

CDR3 coding DNA: TGTGCCAGCAGTGTCGGACTAGGACTTTCCTACGAGCAGTACTTC. Protein product: CASSVGLGLSYEQYF. The J gene is TRBJ2-7, the V gene TRBV6-1, with TRBD2 matching 7 bases. Germline V gene sequence: CDR1 MNHNS, CDR2 SASEGT. V lost 4 bases, J lost 1 base, and 7 bases stayed unmatched. CDR3 length: 15 amino acids.